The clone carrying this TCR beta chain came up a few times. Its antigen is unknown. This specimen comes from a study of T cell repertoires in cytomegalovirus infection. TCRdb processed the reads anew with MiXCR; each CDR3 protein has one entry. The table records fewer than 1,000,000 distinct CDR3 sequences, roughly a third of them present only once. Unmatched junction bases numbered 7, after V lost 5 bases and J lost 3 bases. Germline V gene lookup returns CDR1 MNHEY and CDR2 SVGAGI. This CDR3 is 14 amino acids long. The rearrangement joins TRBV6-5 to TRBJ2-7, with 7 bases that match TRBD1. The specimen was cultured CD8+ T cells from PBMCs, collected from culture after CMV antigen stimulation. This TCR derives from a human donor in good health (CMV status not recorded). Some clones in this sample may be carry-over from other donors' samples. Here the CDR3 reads CASSGGQDRYEQYV. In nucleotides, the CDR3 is TGTGCCAGCAGTGGCGGACAGGACCGCTACGAGCAGTACGTC.